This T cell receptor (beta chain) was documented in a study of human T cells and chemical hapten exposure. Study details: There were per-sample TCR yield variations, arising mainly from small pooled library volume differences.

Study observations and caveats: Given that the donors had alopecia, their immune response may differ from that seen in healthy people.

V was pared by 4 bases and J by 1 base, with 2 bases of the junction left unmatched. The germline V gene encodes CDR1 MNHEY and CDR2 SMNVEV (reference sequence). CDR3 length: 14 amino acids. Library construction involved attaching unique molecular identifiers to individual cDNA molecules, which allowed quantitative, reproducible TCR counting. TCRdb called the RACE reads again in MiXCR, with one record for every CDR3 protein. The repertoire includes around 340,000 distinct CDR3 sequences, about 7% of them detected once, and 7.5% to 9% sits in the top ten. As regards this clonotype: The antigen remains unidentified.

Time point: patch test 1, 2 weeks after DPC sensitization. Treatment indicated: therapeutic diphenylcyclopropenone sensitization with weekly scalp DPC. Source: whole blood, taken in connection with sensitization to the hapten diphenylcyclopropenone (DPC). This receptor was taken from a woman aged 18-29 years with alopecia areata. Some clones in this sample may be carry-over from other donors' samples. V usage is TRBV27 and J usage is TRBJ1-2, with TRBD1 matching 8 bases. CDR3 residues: CASSSGQGNYGYTF. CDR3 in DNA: TGTGCCAGCAGTTCCGGACAGGGTAACTATGGCTACACCTTC.